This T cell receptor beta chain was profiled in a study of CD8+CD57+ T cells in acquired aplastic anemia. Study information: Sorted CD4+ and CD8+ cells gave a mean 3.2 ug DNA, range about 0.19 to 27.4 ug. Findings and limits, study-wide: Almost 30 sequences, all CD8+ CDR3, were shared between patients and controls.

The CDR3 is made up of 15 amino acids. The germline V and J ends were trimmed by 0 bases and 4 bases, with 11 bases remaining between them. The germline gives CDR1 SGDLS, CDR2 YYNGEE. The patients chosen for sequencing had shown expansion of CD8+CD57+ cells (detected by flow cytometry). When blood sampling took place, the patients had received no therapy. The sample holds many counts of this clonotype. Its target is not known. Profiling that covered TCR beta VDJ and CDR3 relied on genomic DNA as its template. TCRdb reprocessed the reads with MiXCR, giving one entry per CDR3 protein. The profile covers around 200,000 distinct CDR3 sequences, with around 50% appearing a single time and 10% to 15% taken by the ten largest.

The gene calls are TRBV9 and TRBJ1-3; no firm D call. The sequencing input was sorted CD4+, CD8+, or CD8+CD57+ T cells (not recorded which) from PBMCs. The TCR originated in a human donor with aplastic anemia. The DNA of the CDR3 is TGTGCCAGCAGCGTAGATTCGGGTATCGGAAACACCATATATTTT. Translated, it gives CASSVDSGIGNTIYF. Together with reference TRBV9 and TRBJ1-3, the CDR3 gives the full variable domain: DSGVTQTPKHLITATGQRVTLRCSPRSGDLSVYWYQQSLDQGLQFLIQYYNGEERAKGNILERFSAQQFPDLHSELNLSSLELGDSALYFCASSVDSGIGNTIYFGEGSWLTVV.